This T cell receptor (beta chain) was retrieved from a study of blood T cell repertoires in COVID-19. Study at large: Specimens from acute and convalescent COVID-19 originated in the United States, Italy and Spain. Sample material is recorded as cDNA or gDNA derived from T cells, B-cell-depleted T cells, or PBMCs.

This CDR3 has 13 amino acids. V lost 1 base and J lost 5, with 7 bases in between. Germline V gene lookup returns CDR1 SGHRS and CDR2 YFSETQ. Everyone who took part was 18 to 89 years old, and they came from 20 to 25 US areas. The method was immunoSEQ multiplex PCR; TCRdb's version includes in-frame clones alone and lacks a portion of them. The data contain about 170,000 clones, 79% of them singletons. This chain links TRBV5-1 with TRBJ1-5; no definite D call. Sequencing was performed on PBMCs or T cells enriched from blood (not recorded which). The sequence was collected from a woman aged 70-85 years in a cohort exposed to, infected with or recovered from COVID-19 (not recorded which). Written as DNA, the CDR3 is TGCGCCAGCAGCTTGTCGGCGGATCAGCCCCAGCATTTT. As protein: CASSLSADQPQHF.